The 31 T cell receptor beta chains in this list originate from one sample, sequenced in a study of shared clonotypes between healthy human individuals. Method: immunoSEQ multiplex PCR; TCRdb's copy keeps in-frame clones and lacks some. The table records over 1.4 million clones, roughly 96% of them present only once. The sample consisted of naive CD4+ T cells sorted from blood. The subset: CD45RA+ positively selected. The receptors here all came from a man aged 30-40 years in good health.

This chain links TRBV29-1 with TRBJ2-5, with D perhaps matching TRBD2 (5 bases). Looked up from germline, CDR1 is SQVTM and CDR2 is ANQGSEA. V lost 3 bases, J lost 5 bases, and 13 bases lay in between. The CDR3 is 13 residues long. DNA of the CDR3: TGCAGCGTTGATATGAGGGTCGGTGAGACCCAGTACTTC. It encodes CSVDMRVGETQYF.

The CDR3 is CASSSLGTTDTQYF. The CDR3 nucleotides are TGTGCCAGCAGTTCACTCGGGACCACAGATACGCAGTATTTT. This chain connects TRBV27 to TRBJ2-3; D may match TRBD1 or TRBD2 (5 bases each). This CDR3 contains 14 residues. The germline V gene has CDR1 MNHEY and CDR2 SMNVEV (reference sequence). Trimming removed 4 bases from V and 2 bases from J, with 10 bases in between.

The V and J genes are TRBV6-5 and TRBJ1-3; D remains ambiguous. The CDR3 runs to 14 residues. Between the trimmed V and J ends, which lost 0 bases and 8 bases, there was a span of 11 bases. Germline V gene data show CDR1 as MNHEY and CDR2 as SVGAGI. In DNA form, the CDR3 reads TGTGCCAGCAGTTACTCGAGGGTAGGGTACACCATATATTTT. It codes for CASSYSRVGYTIYF.

The chain is built from TRBV5-4 and TRBJ2-3, with 15 bases aligning to TRBD2. V gave up 0 bases and J gave up 5 bases; unmatched junction bases: 4. The CDR3 runs 17 residues. Germline CDR1 SGHNT, CDR2 YYREEE (reference sequence). The CDR3 sequence is CASSLGGTSGRLDTQYF. The CDR3 region has the DNA TGTGCCAGCAGCTTGGGAGGGACTAGCGGGAGGTTAGATACGCAGTATTTT.

The CDR3 bases are TGTGCCAGCAGCCCAGCCGGGACAGTCCAAGAGACCCAGTACTTC. It yields the protein CASSPAGTVQETQYF. V usage is TRBV5-4 and J usage is TRBJ2-5, with 7 bases that match TRBD1. The CDR3 consists of 15 residues. Germline CDR1 reads SGHNT; CDR2 reads YYREEE (reference sequence). After removal of 4 bases from V and 1 base from J, the junction contained 7 bases not matched to a gene.

The chain's CDR3 is CASSLAGRYYNEQFF. The CDR3 DNA reads as TGTGCCAGCAGCTTAGCGGGACGGTACTACAATGAGCAGTTCTTC. The rearrangement links TRBV5-6 to TRBJ2-1; 7 bases are shared with TRBD2. This CDR3 has 15 amino acids. The germline gives CDR1 SGHDT, CDR2 YYEEEE. V gave up 2 bases and J gave up 3 bases; unmatched junction bases: 5.

The rearrangement joins TRBV5-1 to TRBJ1-3; no definite D call. Germline assignment: CDR1 SGHRS and CDR2 YFSETQ. Trimming took 1 base from V and 2 from J, leaving 7 bases between them. The CDR3 runs to 14 residues. CDR3 region: CASSLIPTGNTIYF. The CDR3 DNA reads TGCGCCAGCAGCTTGATTCCAACTGGAAACACCATATATTTT.

This chain uses TRBV28 with TRBJ2-7; 7 bases agree with TRBD1. CDR3 length equals 16 residues. From germline, CDR1 is MDHEN and CDR2 SYDVKM. Trimming removed 1 base from V and 6 bases from J; junction bases left unmatched: 12. CDR3 protein: CASSLYPAGGPTEQYF. CDR3 nucleotides: TGTGCCAGCAGTTTATACCCGGCAGGGGGACCTACCGAGCAGTACTTC.

The chain recombines TRBV4-2 with TRBJ1-1; D perhaps matches TRBD1 (5 bases). Trimming stripped 3 bases from V and 1 base from J, with 9 bases between. Germline CDR1 LGHNA, CDR2 YNFKEQ. This CDR3 has 14 amino acids. CDR3 DNA: TGTGCCAGCAGCCAGCCAAGGGGGAACACTGAAGCTTTCTTT. The encoded protein is CASSQPRGNTEAFF.

The rearrangement uses TRBV2 and TRBJ1-5, with no clear D. Germline V CDR1 and CDR2: SNHLY, FYNNEI. V lost 3 bases to trimming and J lost 7 bases, with 13 bases between them. This CDR3 has 14 residues. The CDR3 DNA reads TGTGCCAGCAGTGACTCGACGGGGAGACAGCCCCAGCATTTT. It specifies CASSDSTGRQPQHF.

On this clone: Other DNA sequences in the sample encode the same CDR3. V gene TRBV5-1 combines with J gene TRBJ2-5; no clear D gene. The CDR3 sequence is 14 residues long. From germline, CDR1 is SGHRS and CDR2 YFSETQ. V lost 0 bases, J lost 5 bases, and 11 bases lay in between. CDR3 DNA: TGCGCCAGCAGCTTGGATTTGGTGGGGGAGACCCAGTACTTC. As protein: CASSLDLVGETQYF.

The J gene is TRBJ2-3, the V gene TRBV5-6, with D tentatively TRBD1 (5 bases). The CDR3 spans 17 residues. V shed 1 base and J shed 4 bases, with 19 bases lying between them. Germline values: CDR1 SGHDT, CDR2 YYEEEE. The DNA for the CDR3 is TGTGCCAGCAGCTTGCAAGGACAATTGAAATTCGCAGATACGCAGTATTTT. Translation gives CASSLQGQLKFADTQYF.

The gene calls are TRBV7-9 and TRBJ2-1; 8 nucleotides match TRBD1. Germline V gene data show CDR1 as SEHNR and CDR2 as FQNEAQ (reference sequence). The CDR3 covers 13 residues. After removal of 6 bases from V and 9 bases from J, the junction contained 7 bases not matched to a gene. CDR3 sequence reads: CASRRQGASEQFF. CDR3 coding DNA: TGTGCCAGCAGGCGTCAGGGGGCGAGTGAGCAGTTCTTC.

The J gene is TRBJ2-3, the V gene TRBV4-1; 9 nucleotides match TRBD2. This CDR3 has 16 amino acids. Germline-derived CDR1 and CDR2 are MGHRA and YSYEKL. J was trimmed by 9 bases and V by 3 bases; bases with no gene match: 13. The CDR3: CASSQILAGRGRTQYF. DNA of the CDR3: TGCGCCAGCAGCCAGATTCTAGCGGGAAGGGGACGGACGCAGTATTTT.

This clone showed up just once. The V and J genes are TRBV7-3 and TRBJ2-6; 7 bases are shared with TRBD1. Looked up from germline, CDR1 is SGHTA and CDR2 is FQGTGA. V lost 1 base to trimming and J lost 1 base; unmatched junction nucleotides: 4. There are 17 residues in the CDR3. CDR3 amino acids: CASSLKTGLSGANVLTF. The CDR3 nucleotides are TGTGCCAGCAGCTTAAAGACAGGGTTGTCTGGGGCCAACGTCCTGACTTTC.

This chain joins TRBV4-1 and TRBJ2-1; D may be TRBD2 (6 bases). V was pared by 8 bases and J by 12 bases, with 26 bases between. The CDR3 length is 15 residues. Germline V CDR1 and CDR2: MGHRA, YSYEKL. CDR3 protein: CASSWRGDSRVRQFF. The CDR3 DNA sequence: TGCGCCAGCTCCTGGAGGGGTGACTCGCGCGTACGGCAGTTCTTC.

This clone was found once. The rearrangement joins TRBV10-1 to TRBJ2-5; D unresolved. Deletions cut 0 bases from V and 9 bases from J, with 14 bases between. This CDR3 spans 14 amino acids. Germline V gene lookup returns CDR1 WNHNN and CDR2 SYGVQD (reference sequence). CDR3 DNA: TGCGCCAGCAGTGAGTCTTTGCCCTCCGGGTCCCAGTACTTC. Amino acids: CASSESLPSGSQYF.

In DNA, the CDR3 is TGTGCTAGTGGTTTGGTCGTCAGGGGACCTCCGAATGAGGGGAATGAAAAACTGTTTTTT. Protein product: CASGLVVRGPPNEGNEKLFF. This sequence joins TRBV12-5 and TRBJ1-4; D is possibly TRBD1 (6 bases). CDR1 and CDR2 from the germline V gene are LGHNT and FRNRAP. V lost 0 bases to trimming and J lost 5 bases, with 25 bases between them. The CDR3 has 20 amino acids.

The chain combines TRBV7-3 with TRBJ2-3; either TRBD1 or TRBD2 may fit D (5 bases each). V gave up 0 bases and J gave up 0 bases, with 16 bases separating them. This CDR3 is built from 18 residues. Germline assignment: CDR1 SGHTA and CDR2 FQGTGA. CDR3 region: CASSLTGVRRVSTDTQYF. CDR3 DNA: TGTGCCAGCAGCTTAACGGGGGTGCGGCGGGTTAGCACAGATACGCAGTATTTT.

This chain links TRBV2 with TRBJ2-6; D is unclear. The CDR3 is made up of 18 amino acids. The germline V gene encodes CDR1 SNHLY and CDR2 FYNNEI. V was trimmed by 1 base and J by 0 bases, leaving 13 bases between them. Here the CDR3 DNA reads TGTGCCAGCAGTGAAGGGCTAGGCCGTGGCTCTGGGGCCAACGTCCTGACTTTC. Its protein product is CASSEGLGRGSGANVLTF.

This chain connects TRBV25-1 to TRBJ1-2, with TRBD1 as a possible D gene (6 bases). V gave up 4 bases and J gave up 7 bases, with 16 bases separating them. CDR1 is MGHDK, CDR2 SYGVNS, per germline. This CDR3 is 14 amino acids long. The CDR3 DNA sequence: TGTGCCAGCAGTGTAACAGGGTTCGCAGGTGGCTACACCTTC. This translates into CASSVTGFAGGYTF.

The genes are TRBV28 and TRBJ2-7; 13 bases are shared with TRBD2. With 7 bases clipped from V and 0 bases from J, the junction kept 18 bases outside the gene matches. This CDR3 has 20 residues. Per the germline V gene, CDR1 is MDHEN and CDR2 is SYDVKM. CDR3 sequence: CASIGAGTSGNYRSSYEQYF. The CDR3 DNA reads as TGTGCCAGCATTGGAGCCGGGACTAGCGGGAACTACCGGAGCTCCTACGAGCAGTACTTC.

A single count supports this clone. The sample contains more than one DNA sequence encoding this CDR3. The J gene is TRBJ1-1, the V gene TRBV5-1, with D tentatively TRBD1 (5 bases). CDR1 is SGHRS, CDR2 YFSETQ, per germline. The V gene lost 0 bases and the J gene lost 1 base, with 10 bases spanning the gap. CDR3 size: 15 residues. Here the CDR3 reads CASSLGGGSNTEAFF. Here the CDR3 DNA reads TGCGCCAGCAGCTTGGGGGGCGGTTCGAACACTGAAGCTTTCTTT.

V gene TRBV5-4 combines with J gene TRBJ2-3; D perhaps matches TRBD2 (5 bases). The CDR3 is 16 amino acids. V lost 7 bases and J lost 4, with 22 bases in between. From germline, CDR1 is SGHNT and CDR2 YYREEE (reference sequence). Here the CDR3 DNA reads TGTGCCAGCGCGGGCCGGACTGGCGAACGGGCAGATACGCAGTATTTT. Its protein product is CASAGRTGERADTQYF.

Worth noting for this clone: Other DNA sequences of this sample code for an identical CDR3. J is TRBJ2-3 and V is TRBV19; D remains unclear. The CDR3 sequence is 11 residues long. V lost 4 bases and J lost 3, with 2 bases in between. The germline V gene encodes CDR1 LNHDA and CDR2 SQIVND (reference sequence). This chain's CDR3 is CASSRTDTQYF. CDR3 bases: TGTGCCAGTAGTAGAACAGATACGCAGTATTTT.

For this clone: Other DNA sequences in this specimen translate into the identical CDR3. The chain joins TRBV18 to TRBJ1-4; the D gene is possibly TRBD1 (5 bases). The CDR3 totals 13 residues. Trimming removed 2 bases at V and 8 bases at J, with 9 bases between. Per germline, CDR1 KGHSH and CDR2 LQKENI. CDR3 protein: CASSPGHREKLFF. The CDR3 nucleotides read TGTGCCAGCTCACCAGGGCACAGGGAAAAACTGTTTTTT.

J is TRBJ2-2 and V is TRBV19, with D perhaps matching TRBD2 (5 bases). Deletions cut 7 bases from V and 2 bases from J, with 8 bases between. Per germline, CDR1 LNHDA and CDR2 SQIVND (reference sequence). The length of the CDR3 is 13 residues. The CDR3 spells CASKASNTGELFF. The CDR3 bases are TGTGCCAGTAAGGCTAGCAACACCGGGGAGCTGTTTTTT.

This chain joins TRBV7-3 and TRBJ2-1, with 8 bases aligning to TRBD2. The CDR3 extends over 14 amino acids. The V and J ends lost 5 bases and 2 bases, in that order; junction bases with no gene match: 2. Germline V lookup: CDR1 SGHTA, CDR2 FQGTGA. In DNA, the CDR3 is TGTGCCAGCAGCATTAGCGGGGCCTACAATGAGCAGTTCTTC. It is translated as CASSISGAYNEQFF.

J is TRBJ1-5 and V is TRBV10-3, with D hard to call. The germline gives CDR1 ENHRY, CDR2 SYGVKD. Trimming stripped 1 base from V and 8 bases from J, with 9 bases between. The CDR3 consists of 13 residues. The chain's CDR3 is CAISEWLGEPQHF. CDR3 bases: TGTGCCATCAGTGAGTGGTTGGGTGAGCCCCAGCATTTT.

The chain has TRBV14 and TRBJ2-2; 7 bases are a match to TRBD2. After removal of 5 bases from V and 1 base from J, the junction contained 10 bases not matched to a gene. The length of the CDR3 is 17 residues. Germline-derived CDR1 and CDR2 are SGHDN and FVKESK. CDR3 nucleotide sequence: TGTGCCAGCAGCAAAAGACGGCTAGCGGAGAACACCGGGGAGCTGTTTTTT. It codes for CASSKRRLAENTGELFF.

The CDR3 protein is CAISEADRVIGETQYF. The CDR3 DNA follows: TGTGCCATCAGTGAAGCTGACAGGGTGATTGGGGAGACCCAGTACTTC. The J gene is TRBJ2-5, the V gene TRBV10-3; TRBD1 matches 7 bases. Losses at the gene ends were 3 bases for V and 5 bases for J; bases not matched to a gene: 12. The CDR3 is 16 amino acids. Germline assignment: CDR1 ENHRY and CDR2 SYGVKD.